This paragraph reports one T cell receptor (beta chain). No antigen is known for it. No quality values exist for individual bases; no much larger clone is one base distant. The germline V gene gives CDR1 as KGHSH and CDR2 as LQKENI. Taken from cysteine to phenylalanine, the CDR3 has 15 residues. CDR3 DNA is the only sequence kept; it has 45 bases, read in frame from the first base. The junction shows trimming of 2 bases on V and 0 bases on J, and the gene matches do not reach 4 bases of it. The sample belongs to a study of blood T cell repertoires in COVID-19 (dated by TCRdb to about 2020). Turning to the overall study: Collaborator samples came from the United States, Italy and Spain and covered acute and convalescent phases of COVID-19. The prospective study material was composed of cDNA or gDNA derived from T cells, B-cell-depleted T cells, or PBMCs. Deeply sampled blood TCRbeta repertoires from subjects exposed to, actively infected with, or recovered from COVID-19 were included in the dataset. The repertoires were released in a freely available public database meant as a resource for research on the immune response to SARS-CoV-2. The samples were drawn from the first 160 participants of the ongoing ImmuneRACE study and from 1,254 subjects provided by 6 global collaborators. Sample metadata almost always included a de-identified subject ID, COVID-19 status, age in years and sex. HLA class I and class II types, where available, came from metadata supplied by the sample provider rather than from assay-based typing.

The immunoSEQ Assay, a bias-controlled multiplex PCR, was used to amplify TCRbeta CDR3 regions from genomic DNA. On the authors' methods: The number of nucleated cells in each sample was estimated from the amplification of reference gene primers within the assay. To quantify the absolute abundance of each unique TCRbeta CDR3 rearrangement, sequence reads were collapsed and filtered. For each sample, productive Simpson clonality was calculated as the square root of Simpson's diversity index across productive rearrangements. Held by TCRdb, this immuneACCESS table contains in-frame sequences only and omits some clones. Under half of the omission traces to an unresolved V gene where checked; the cause of the rest is unknown. V, J and clone size are those of that table, while D and trimming were read from the DNA. This sample comprises over 200,000 clones, over 70% of them detected only once. Around 3.8% of the sample is held by the ten biggest clonotypes.

Results and caveats for the whole study, not just this receptor: How much clinical and demographic metadata was included differed by source and by participant, and the metadata was provided uncurated.

Participants in the prospective study were aged roughly 18 to 90 years, lived in about two dozen United States geographic areas, and enrolled through a virtual design. In the prospective study, cohorts were assigned on the basis of participant-reported clinical history obtained from a screening survey and a study questionnaire. Exposed participants had been in contact with someone with a PCR-confirmed or clinician-diagnosed COVID-19 case within 2 weeks of study entry. In the prospective study, mobile phlebotomists collected whole blood, serum and a nasopharyngeal or oropharyngeal swab from each participant. Additional blood draws and questionnaires over an approximately 2-month period could optionally be provided by prospective study participants. Blood samples from the prospective study were shipped frozen or at room temperature prior to DNA extraction.

This TCR was sampled from a woman in her twenties or thirties who had been exposed to COVID-19. The sequenced sample was PBMCs or T cells enriched from blood (not recorded which). The chain joins TRBV18 to TRBJ2-7; 7 bases in between match TRBD1. The nucleotides are TGTGCCAGCTCACCAAGTGGGACAGCCTCCTACGAGCAGTACTTC. Its translation is CASSPSGTASYEQYF. The CDR3, completed at both ends by the reference TRBV18 and TRBJ2-7 genes, gives the full variable domain NAGVMQNPRHLVRRRGQEARLRCSPMKGHSHVYWYRQLPEEGLKFMVYLQKENIIDESGMPKERFSAEFPKEGPSILRIQQVVRGDSAAYFCASSPSGTASYEQYFGPGTRLTVT.